The sequence of this T cell receptor beta chain was determined in a study of STAT3 mutations in large granular lymphocyte leukemia. Whole-study context: 40% of treated T-LGLL patients showed hematologic response to immunosuppression. Findings of the study overall: Every T-cell large granular lymphocyte leukemia patient had at least one immunodominant TCR beta clonotype. Suggested: STAT3 mutation was not the ancestral event for these clonal expansions. Variable sampling intervals and differing treatment regimens complicated linking therapy response to TCR clonal burden changes.

TCRdb's table, derived via immunoSEQ multiplex PCR, lists solely in-frame clones and lacks some. The table includes 7,500 to 10,000 clones, more than 90% detected once. This clone showed up just once. Its specificity is not known. V shed 4 bases and J shed 3 bases, with 12 bases lying between them. This CDR3 is built from 14 residues. Germline CDR1 reads SGHVS; CDR2 reads FQNEAQ. The specimen sequenced was peripheral blood mononuclear cells. The rearrangement links TRBV7-8 to TRBJ1-2, with D perhaps TRBD1 (5 bases). The source of this sequence is a man aged 55 to 70 with T-cell large granular lymphocyte leukemia. Some clones in this sample may be carry-over from other donors' samples. CDR3 nucleotides: TGTGCCAGCAGCTCCTCTCTGACAGACTATGGCTACACCTTC. Amino acids: CASSSSLTDYGYTF.